This T cell receptor (beta chain) appears in the sequencing data of a study of beta chain features in type 1 diabetes. The study reverse transcribed the entire isolated RNA, so it sequenced expressed TCRB transcripts. Method: immunoSEQ multiplex PCR; TCRdb's copy keeps in-frame clones and lacks some. Of more than 300,000 clones listed, around 12% are singletons. The germline V gene encodes CDR1 SGHDN and CDR2 FVKESK. CDR3 length: 15 amino acids. V trimming: 2 bases; J trimming: 6 bases; junction bases outside the gene matches: 8. Findings of the study overall: A moderate, significant TCRB CDR3 shortening appeared in type 1 diabetes across four CD4+ subsets. When VDJ junctions were examined, type 1 diabetes patients showed fewer insertions and more deletions.

This clone was detected a few times. Its antigen is not identified. The receptor's source is a woman aged 18-30 years with type 1 diabetes. The sequenced sample was naive CD4+ T cells from blood. The chain uses TRBV14 and TRBJ1-1, with 8 bases lining up with TRBD1. The DNA for the CDR3 is TGTGCCAGCAGCCAAAGCAGACAGGGGTTCTCTGAAGCTTTCTTT. Its translation is CASSQSRQGFSEAFF.